The 8 T cell receptor beta chains given below trace back to one sample, sequenced in a study of cytomegalovirus exposure and HLA in healthy donors. Primers: 60 Vbeta forward and 13 Jbeta reverse. Profiling relied on immunoSEQ multiplex PCR, and the TCRdb table lists in-frame clones only, not all of them. The sample contains some 200,000 clones, almost 80% of which appear only once. What was sequenced was PBMCs. The receptor set was obtained from a man between 18 and 29 years old in good health and CMV-seronegative.

The chain is built from TRBV19 and TRBJ1-4; no firm D call. Germline V gives CDR1 LNHDA, CDR2 SQIVND (reference sequence). The CDR3 is 14 amino acids. The V end lost 5 bases, the J end lost 0 bases, and 7 bases lay between the germline ends. CDR3 in DNA: TGTGCCAGTAGTCACAGAGCAACTAATGAAAAACTGTTTTTT. Its translation: CASSHRATNEKLFF. The variable domain in full, with the rest retrieved from reference TRBV19 and TRBJ1-4, is DGGITQSPKYLFRKEGQNVTLSCEQNLNHDAMYWYRQDPGQGLRLIYYSQIVNDFQKGDIAEGYSVSREKKESFPLTVTSAQKNPTAFYLCASSHRATNEKLFFGSGTQLSVL.

V is TRBV6-5 and J is TRBJ1-2; 8 bases fit TRBD1. Looked up from germline, CDR1 is MNHEY and CDR2 is SVGAGI. This CDR3 region has 13 residues. Trimming took 5 bases from V and 4 from J; bases not matched to a gene: 3. CDR3 nucleotides: TGTGCCAGCAGTCGGACAGGGACCTATGGCTACACCTTC. It codes for CASSRTGTYGYTF.

The V and J genes are TRBV4-3 and TRBJ1-2; 9 nucleotides match TRBD1. The trim removed 0 bases at V and 2 bases at J, leaving 4 bases unmatched. This CDR3 contains 16 residues. CDR1 and CDR2 from the germline V gene are LGHNA and YSLEER. The CDR3 is CASSQDWTGANYGYTF. CDR3 coding DNA: TGCGCCAGCAGCCAAGACTGGACAGGGGCAAACTATGGCTACACCTTC.

The DNA of the CDR3 is TGTGCCAGCAGCGGACAGGGGCTCTTTGGCTACACCTTC. Amino acids: CASSGQGLFGYTF. The V call is TRBV7-2, the J call TRBJ1-2, with 9 bases aligning to TRBD1. Germline CDR1 is SGHTA and CDR2 is FQGNSA. The trim removed 5 bases at V and 7 bases at J, leaving 5 bases unmatched. The CDR3 is made up of 13 amino acids.

This chain joins TRBV29-1 and TRBJ2-7; 7 bases agree with TRBD1. CDR1 SQVTM and CDR2 ANQGSEA come from the germline V gene. The CDR3 has 13 amino acids. With V trimmed by 7 bases and J by 0 bases, 6 bases remained unmatched. CDR3 DNA: TGCAGCGGTGGGACAGCACACTCCTACGAGCAGTACTTC. This codes for CSGGTAHSYEQYF.

This chain connects TRBV19 to TRBJ2-2; perhaps TRBD1 as D (6 bases). The CDR3 runs to 15 residues. The V end lost 3 bases, the J end lost 1 base, and 9 bases lay between the germline ends. The germline V gene has CDR1 LNHDA and CDR2 SQIVND (reference sequence). CDR3 residues: CASSISTGNTGELFF. The CDR3 nucleotides are TGTGCCAGTAGTATCTCGACAGGGAACACCGGGGAGCTGTTTTTT.

The rearrangement uses TRBV6-4 and TRBJ1-5; 7 nucleotides align to TRBD1. The CDR3 covers 15 residues. V lost 8 bases, J lost 0 bases, and 7 bases stayed unmatched. Germline lookup yields CDR1 MRHNA and CDR2 SNTAGT. CDR3 sequence: CASWTGPYSNQPQHF. DNA of the CDR3: TGTGCCAGCTGGACAGGCCCGTATAGCAATCAGCCCCAGCATTTT.

This clone was seen only once. The V call is TRBV27, the J call TRBJ1-2; D gene uncertain. V was pared by 6 bases and J by 2 bases, with 7 bases between. Germline V gene lookup returns CDR1 MNHEY and CDR2 SMNVEV (reference sequence). The CDR3 contains 12 residues. The CDR3 sequence is CASSTGNYGYTF. The CDR3 nucleotides read TGTGCCAGCAGCACGGGGAACTATGGCTACACCTTC.